This T cell receptor (beta chain) was found in a study of CD4+ T cells in melanoma. Broader study findings: CD8+ T cell, macrophage and B cell function reportedly correlated with neoantigen-specific CD4+ T cells.

In its sample, this clone ranks as medium-sized. Antigen specificity is unknown. Trimming cost V 7 bases and J 7 bases, with 14 bases left between them. The CDR3 covers 14 residues. From germline, CDR1 is SNHLY and CDR2 FYNNEI. Here immunoSEQ multiplex PCR was the method, and the copy in TCRdb shows in-frame clones only, minus some. The sample holds 10,000 or so clones, roughly two thirds seen once. Input material: cells from a culture (not recorded whether cultured in vitro). The chain is built from TRBV2 and TRBJ1-6; D is unclear. The TCR comes from a human donor with melanoma. CDR3 nucleotides: TGTGCCAGCAATCGGGATGAAGGAAATTCACCCCTCCACTTT. Residues: CASNRDEGNSPLHF.